A selection of T cell receptor beta chains follows, all from one sample in a study of T cell responses to AZD1222 COVID-19 vaccine. Clones were sequenced by immunoSEQ multiplex PCR, and TCRdb holds only the in-frame ones, with some missing. The sample shows some 190,000 clones, around 89% of them seen only once. Specimen: peripheral blood, collected on day 0 of AZD1222 vaccination. The receptor source for this set is an adult in good health. CDR3s include the opening cysteine and the closing phenylalanine or tryptophan. The order of the fields is J gene, clone size, V gene, CDR3 protein. Not every row has a clone size; where given, it reads once, few, many or a size class.

j_gene: TRBJ1-1; abundance: -; v_gene: TRBV6-4; CDR3aa: CASSDDEAGGNTEAFF
j_gene: TRBJ1-6; abundance: -; v_gene: TRBV6-5; CDR3aa: CASSLIPHVPNSPLHF
j_gene: TRBJ2-3; abundance: -; v_gene: TRBV7-3; CDR3aa: CASSRTGLAGSTDTQYF
j_gene: TRBJ2-1; abundance: -; v_gene: TRBV7-2; CDR3aa: CASLRSTFVGGSSYNEQFF
j_gene: TRBJ1-2; abundance: -; v_gene: TRBV2; CDR3aa: CASTEAYYGYTF
j_gene: TRBJ2-1; abundance: -; v_gene: TRBV5-6; CDR3aa: CASSSGWGFYNEQFF
j_gene: TRBJ1-2; abundance: few; v_gene: TRBV6-5; CDR3aa: CASSSDLGQGAYGYTF
j_gene: TRBJ1-1; abundance: -; v_gene: TRBV19; CDR3aa: CASRDVGMNTEAFF
j_gene: TRBJ1-1; abundance: -; v_gene: TRBV10-3; CDR3aa: CAISRQALDTEAFF
j_gene: TRBJ1-1; abundance: -; v_gene: TRBV5-8; CDR3aa: CASSLGDRVDTEAFF
j_gene: TRBJ1-1; abundance: -; v_gene: TRBV6-5; CDR3aa: CASRSTGWAEAFF
j_gene: TRBJ2-1; abundance: -; v_gene: TRBV7-3; CDR3aa: CASTQVPGSYQFF
j_gene: TRBJ1-2; abundance: -; v_gene: TRBV12-3/TRBV12-4; CDR3aa: CASSLMGNYTF
j_gene: TRBJ2-7; abundance: -; v_gene: TRBV18; CDR3aa: CASSPDRVEQYF
j_gene: TRBJ2-1; abundance: -; v_gene: TRBV7-9; CDR3aa: CASSLGLGGGDSYNEQFF
j_gene: TRBJ2-1; abundance: -; v_gene: TRBV5-4; CDR3aa: CASSLRGEQFF
j_gene: TRBJ1-4; abundance: -; v_gene: TRBV18; CDR3aa: CASSPETGRGEKLFF
j_gene: TRBJ1-1; abundance: -; v_gene: TRBV7-9; CDR3aa: CASSQTTGDTEAFF
j_gene: TRBJ1-4; abundance: once; v_gene: TRBV18; CDR3aa: CASSQVRTGTNEKLFF
j_gene: TRBJ2-1; abundance: -; v_gene: TRBV7-6; CDR3aa: CASSLGANRGRIRVNEQFF
j_gene: TRBJ2-1; abundance: once; v_gene: TRBV2; CDR3aa: CASTRRQGSYNEQFF
j_gene: TRBJ2-7; abundance: -; v_gene: TRBV4-2; CDR3aa: CASRTSGLSYEQYF
j_gene: TRBJ2-5; abundance: -; v_gene: TRBV20-1; CDR3aa: CSAAAGGTQYF
j_gene: TRBJ1-2; abundance: -; v_gene: TRBV28; CDR3aa: CASNPRQTNYGYTF
j_gene: TRBJ2-1; abundance: -; v_gene: TRBV5-8; CDR3aa: CASRYYNEQFF
j_gene: TRBJ1-1; abundance: -; v_gene: TRBV6-5; CDR3aa: CASSPARSTEAFF
j_gene: TRBJ1-3; abundance: -; v_gene: TRBV28; CDR3aa: CASTIQGAWGNTIYF
j_gene: TRBJ2-5; abundance: -; v_gene: TRBV20-1; CDR3aa: CSARDLETQYF
j_gene: TRBJ2-7; abundance: few; v_gene: TRBV30; CDR3aa: CAWSATSSEQYF
j_gene: TRBJ1-1; abundance: -; v_gene: TRBV7-9; CDR3aa: CASSSTTQGAPEAFF
j_gene: TRBJ2-3; abundance: -; v_gene: TRBV24-1; CDR3aa: CATRARITDTQYF
j_gene: TRBJ1-1; abundance: few; v_gene: TRBV6-5; CDR3aa: CASSFTGEGRDTEAFF
j_gene: TRBJ1-2; abundance: -; v_gene: TRBV19; CDR3aa: CASGGQGAYYGYTF
j_gene: TRBJ1-2; abundance: -; v_gene: TRBV10-1; CDR3aa: CASSDDTGYGYTF
j_gene: TRBJ2-7; abundance: once; v_gene: TRBV7-2; CDR3aa: CASSLAGTESYEQYF
j_gene: TRBJ1-1; abundance: -; v_gene: TRBV3-1/TRBV3-2; CDR3aa: CASSQEPQGVEAFF
j_gene: TRBJ2-1; abundance: -; v_gene: TRBV21-1; CDR3aa: CASSKNGDSGAGEGNEQFF
j_gene: TRBJ2-2; abundance: -; v_gene: TRBV20-1; CDR3aa: CSAGTGELFF
j_gene: TRBJ1-3; abundance: -; v_gene: TRBV6-2/TRBV6-3; CDR3aa: CASSYDEGFGNTIYF